Below, one TCR beta chain is given with its context. The sample comes from a study of blood T cells in healthy people across ages. A sample-barcoded 5' primer and a J-beta primer mix were used in a second PCR of roughly 7 to 11 cycles. The template-switch adaptor, which had 12 random nucleotides, put a tag on each cDNA molecule. Each CDR3 protein gets one entry after TCRdb re-called the 5' RACE reads with MiXCR. The repertoire holds about a million distinct CDR3 sequences, with roughly 50% as singletons. Isolation yielded PBMCs, at least 7 million per sample, in every case. CDR3 length: 12 residues. Germline V lookup: CDR1 SGDLS, CDR2 YYNGEE. The ends were cut back, 0 bases at V and 5 bases at J, with 5 bases in the middle.

The sequencing sample was made of blood. The source is a woman aged 60-70 years in good health. V gene TRBV9 combines with J gene TRBJ1-2; D is unresolved. The CDR3 is CASSVARYGYTF. The DNA of the CDR3 is TGTGCCAGCAGCGTAGCTCGGTATGGCTACACCTTC.